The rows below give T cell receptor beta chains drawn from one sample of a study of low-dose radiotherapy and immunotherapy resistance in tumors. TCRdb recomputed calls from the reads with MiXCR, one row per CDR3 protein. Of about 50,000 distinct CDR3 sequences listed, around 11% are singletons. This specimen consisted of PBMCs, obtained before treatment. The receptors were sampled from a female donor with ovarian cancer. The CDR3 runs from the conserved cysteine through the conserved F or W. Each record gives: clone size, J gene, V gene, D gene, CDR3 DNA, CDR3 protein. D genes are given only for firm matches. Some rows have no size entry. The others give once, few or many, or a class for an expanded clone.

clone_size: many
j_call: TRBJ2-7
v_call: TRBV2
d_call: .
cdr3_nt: TGTGCCAGCATGATTCTCTACGAGCAGTACTTC
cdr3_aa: CASMILYEQYF

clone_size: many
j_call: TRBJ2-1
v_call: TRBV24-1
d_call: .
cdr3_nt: TGTGCCACCCACCCGACAGGCTATGAGCAGTTCTTC
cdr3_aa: CATHPTGYEQFF

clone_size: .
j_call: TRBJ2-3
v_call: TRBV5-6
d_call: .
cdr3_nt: TGTGCCAGCAGCTTGGACCGCAGGGATACGCAGTATTTT
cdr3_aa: CASSLDRRDTQYF

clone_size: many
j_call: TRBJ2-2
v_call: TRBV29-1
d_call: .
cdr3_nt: TGCAGCGTTCGATACACCGGGGAGCTGTTTTTT
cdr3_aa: CSVRYTGELFF

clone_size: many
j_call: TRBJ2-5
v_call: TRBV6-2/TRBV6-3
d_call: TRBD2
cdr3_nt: TGTGCCAGCAGAGTCCCGGGACTAGCGCTCGAGCAACGGACCCAGTACTTC
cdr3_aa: CASRVPGLALEQRTQYF

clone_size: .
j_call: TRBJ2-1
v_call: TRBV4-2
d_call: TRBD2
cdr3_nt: TGTGCCAGCAGCCAAGAAGGCTTGGAACTAGCGGGCTACAATGAGCAGTTCTTC
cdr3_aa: CASSQEGLELAGYNEQFF

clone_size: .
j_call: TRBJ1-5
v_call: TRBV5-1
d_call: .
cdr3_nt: TGCGCCAGCAGCTTGGCGGGGGATCAGCCCCAGCATTTT
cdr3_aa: CASSLAGDQPQHF

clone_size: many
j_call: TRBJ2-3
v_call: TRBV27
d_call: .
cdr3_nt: TGTGCCAGCAGTACGACCGGGAACAGATGGACAGATACGCAGTATTTT
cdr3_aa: CASSTTGNRWTDTQYF

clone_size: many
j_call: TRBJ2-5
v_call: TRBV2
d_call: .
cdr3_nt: TGTGCCAGCACCCCCAATGGAGTAGGGACGGCTATCCAGACCCAGTACTTC
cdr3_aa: CASTPNGVGTAIQTQYF

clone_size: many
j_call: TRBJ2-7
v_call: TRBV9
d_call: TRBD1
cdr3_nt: TGTGCCAGCAGCTTCCGGACAGGAACCTCCTACGAGCAGTACTTC
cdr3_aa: CASSFRTGTSYEQYF

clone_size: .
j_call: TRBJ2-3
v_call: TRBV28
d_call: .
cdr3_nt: TGTGCCAGCACGACGGATTTTAGCACAGATACGCAGTATTTT
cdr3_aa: CASTTDFSTDTQYF

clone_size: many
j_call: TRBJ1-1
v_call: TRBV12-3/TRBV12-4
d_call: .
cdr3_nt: TGTGCCAGCTGTCGGTCCTACACTGAAGCTTTCTTT
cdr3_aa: CASCRSYTEAFF

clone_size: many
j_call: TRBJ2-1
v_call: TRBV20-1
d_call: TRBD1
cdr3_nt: TGCAGTGCTAGCCCAGGACAGGCCCTTGGTGAGCAGTTCTTC
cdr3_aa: CSASPGQALGEQFF

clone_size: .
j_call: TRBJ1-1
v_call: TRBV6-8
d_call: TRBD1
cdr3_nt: TGTGCCAGCAGTTCGGACTCCGGGACAGATAAGAACACTGAAGCTTTCTTT
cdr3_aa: CASSSDSGTDKNTEAFF